These 10 T cell receptor beta chains were sequenced from one sample in a study of T cells in Graves' hyperthyroidism and ophthalmopathy. RNA transcripts served as the template for amplifying TCR beta CDR3 regions. The HTBI set primed first-round TCR CDR3 RT-PCR. MiXCR was run by TCRdb on the multiplex PCR reads, yielding one entry per CDR3 protein. The sample lists about 610,000 distinct CDR3 sequences, roughly 14% occurring once. Sequenced sample: blood. All receptors come from a woman aged 35 to 49 with Graves' ophthalmopathy.

V and J are TRBV20-1 and TRBJ2-2; 8 bases map to TRBD2. Trimming removed 0 bases from V and 7 bases from J; junction bases left unmatched: 10. CDR1 and CDR2 from the germline V gene are DFQATT and SNEGSKA (reference sequence). This CDR3 comprises 16 residues. CDR3 in DNA: TGCAGTGCTAGAGATTGGGGACGGGAGGGCCACGGGGAGCTGTTTTTT. Translation gives CSARDWGREGHGELFF.

This clonotype was seen many times. CDR3 DNA sequence: TGTGCCAGCAGTGCCCGGGAGGGGGCCGGGGAGCTGTTTTTT. Its translation is CASSAREGAGELFF. The chain uses TRBV2 and TRBJ2-2; TRBD2 aligns across 8 bases. With 4 bases clipped from V and 6 bases from J, the junction kept 4 bases outside the gene matches. This CDR3 has 14 amino acids. Germline V lookup: CDR1 SNHLY, CDR2 FYNNEI.

This clonotype has at least ten counts. The chain links TRBV10-3 to TRBJ2-7; D remains ambiguous. V gave up 0 bases and J gave up 7 bases, with 7 bases separating them. The CDR3 has 12 amino acids. CDR1 is ENHRY and CDR2 is SYGVKD in the germline V gene. DNA of the CDR3: TGTGCCATCAGTGAGTCAAGATGGGAGCAGTACTTC. Protein sequence: CAISESRWEQYF.

This clonotype was observed many times. This chain links TRBV14 with TRBJ1-2; D gene unclear. Trimming removed 4 bases from V and 4 bases from J, with 19 bases in between. The V gene's germline CDR1 is SGHDN and CDR2 FVKESK. The CDR3 length is 16 residues. CDR3 protein: CASSPNRRQPIYGYTF. CDR3 DNA: TGTGCCAGCAGCCCAAACCGGAGGCAGCCCATCTATGGCTACACCTTC.

This clonotype was recorded at least ten times. The V and J genes are TRBV29-1 and TRBJ1-1; 10 bases fit TRBD1. Germline V gives CDR1 SQVTM, CDR2 ANQGSEA. This CDR3 is 12 amino acids long. With 7 bases clipped from V and 4 bases from J, the junction kept 3 bases outside the gene matches. The CDR3 sequence: CSARQGATEAFF. The DNA for the CDR3 is TGCAGCGCCCGACAGGGGGCCACTGAAGCTTTCTTT.

In this sample, this clonotype turned up many times. The chain employs TRBV11-1 and TRBJ2-7, with D possibly matching TRBD1 (5 bases). Trimming took off 1 base at V and 0 bases at J, with 7 bases between the two ends. The germline V gene encodes CDR1 SGHAT and CDR2 FQDESV (reference sequence). The length of the CDR3 is 14 residues. CDR3 region: CASSLGQSSYEQYF. The CDR3 DNA reads TGTGCCAGCAGCTTAGGACAGAGCTCCTACGAGCAGTACTTC.

This clonotype was recorded at least ten times. V usage is TRBV12-3 or TRBV12-4 and J usage is TRBJ1-1, with D unresolved. Deletions cut 5 bases from V and 4 bases from J, with 20 bases between. The length of the CDR3 is 16 residues. CDR3 nucleotides: TGTGCCAGCAGTCCCGGTGAAGGGATGCGGGGCACTGAAGCTTTCTTT. It encodes CASSPGEGMRGTEAFF.

This clonotype has a count of ten or more. The genes are TRBV28 and TRBJ2-5; maybe TRBD1 (6 bases). This CDR3 comprises 14 residues. Germline assignment: CDR1 MDHEN and CDR2 SYDVKM. Trimming took 5 bases from V and 5 from J, leaving 15 bases between them. CDR3 region: CASSPIQGLETQYF. As DNA, the CDR3 is TGTGCCAGCAGTCCGATACAGGGTCTGGAGACCCAGTACTTC.

This clonotype came up a few times. The chain uses TRBV6-1 and TRBJ2-1, with 11 bases that match TRBD1. The V gene end was trimmed by 5 bases and the J gene end by 11 bases; junction bases not matched to a gene: 8. The CDR3 runs to 14 residues. Germline CDR1 and CDR2: MNHNS and SASEGT. CDR3 nucleotide sequence: TGTGCCAGCAGTCGGGACAGGGGGGAAAGTAAGCAGTTCTTC. Translated: CASSRDRGESKQFF.

The table lists this clonotype with many counts. This CDR3 reads CASSKPGQSIYGYTF. CDR3 bases: TGTGCCAGCAGCAAACCGGGACAGTCAATCTATGGCTACACCTTC. The chain couples TRBV6-5 to TRBJ1-2; 7 nucleotides agree with TRBD1. The germline V gene encodes CDR1 MNHEY and CDR2 SVGAGI. V lost 6 bases, J lost 4 bases, and 11 bases stayed unmatched. This CDR3 spans 15 amino acids.